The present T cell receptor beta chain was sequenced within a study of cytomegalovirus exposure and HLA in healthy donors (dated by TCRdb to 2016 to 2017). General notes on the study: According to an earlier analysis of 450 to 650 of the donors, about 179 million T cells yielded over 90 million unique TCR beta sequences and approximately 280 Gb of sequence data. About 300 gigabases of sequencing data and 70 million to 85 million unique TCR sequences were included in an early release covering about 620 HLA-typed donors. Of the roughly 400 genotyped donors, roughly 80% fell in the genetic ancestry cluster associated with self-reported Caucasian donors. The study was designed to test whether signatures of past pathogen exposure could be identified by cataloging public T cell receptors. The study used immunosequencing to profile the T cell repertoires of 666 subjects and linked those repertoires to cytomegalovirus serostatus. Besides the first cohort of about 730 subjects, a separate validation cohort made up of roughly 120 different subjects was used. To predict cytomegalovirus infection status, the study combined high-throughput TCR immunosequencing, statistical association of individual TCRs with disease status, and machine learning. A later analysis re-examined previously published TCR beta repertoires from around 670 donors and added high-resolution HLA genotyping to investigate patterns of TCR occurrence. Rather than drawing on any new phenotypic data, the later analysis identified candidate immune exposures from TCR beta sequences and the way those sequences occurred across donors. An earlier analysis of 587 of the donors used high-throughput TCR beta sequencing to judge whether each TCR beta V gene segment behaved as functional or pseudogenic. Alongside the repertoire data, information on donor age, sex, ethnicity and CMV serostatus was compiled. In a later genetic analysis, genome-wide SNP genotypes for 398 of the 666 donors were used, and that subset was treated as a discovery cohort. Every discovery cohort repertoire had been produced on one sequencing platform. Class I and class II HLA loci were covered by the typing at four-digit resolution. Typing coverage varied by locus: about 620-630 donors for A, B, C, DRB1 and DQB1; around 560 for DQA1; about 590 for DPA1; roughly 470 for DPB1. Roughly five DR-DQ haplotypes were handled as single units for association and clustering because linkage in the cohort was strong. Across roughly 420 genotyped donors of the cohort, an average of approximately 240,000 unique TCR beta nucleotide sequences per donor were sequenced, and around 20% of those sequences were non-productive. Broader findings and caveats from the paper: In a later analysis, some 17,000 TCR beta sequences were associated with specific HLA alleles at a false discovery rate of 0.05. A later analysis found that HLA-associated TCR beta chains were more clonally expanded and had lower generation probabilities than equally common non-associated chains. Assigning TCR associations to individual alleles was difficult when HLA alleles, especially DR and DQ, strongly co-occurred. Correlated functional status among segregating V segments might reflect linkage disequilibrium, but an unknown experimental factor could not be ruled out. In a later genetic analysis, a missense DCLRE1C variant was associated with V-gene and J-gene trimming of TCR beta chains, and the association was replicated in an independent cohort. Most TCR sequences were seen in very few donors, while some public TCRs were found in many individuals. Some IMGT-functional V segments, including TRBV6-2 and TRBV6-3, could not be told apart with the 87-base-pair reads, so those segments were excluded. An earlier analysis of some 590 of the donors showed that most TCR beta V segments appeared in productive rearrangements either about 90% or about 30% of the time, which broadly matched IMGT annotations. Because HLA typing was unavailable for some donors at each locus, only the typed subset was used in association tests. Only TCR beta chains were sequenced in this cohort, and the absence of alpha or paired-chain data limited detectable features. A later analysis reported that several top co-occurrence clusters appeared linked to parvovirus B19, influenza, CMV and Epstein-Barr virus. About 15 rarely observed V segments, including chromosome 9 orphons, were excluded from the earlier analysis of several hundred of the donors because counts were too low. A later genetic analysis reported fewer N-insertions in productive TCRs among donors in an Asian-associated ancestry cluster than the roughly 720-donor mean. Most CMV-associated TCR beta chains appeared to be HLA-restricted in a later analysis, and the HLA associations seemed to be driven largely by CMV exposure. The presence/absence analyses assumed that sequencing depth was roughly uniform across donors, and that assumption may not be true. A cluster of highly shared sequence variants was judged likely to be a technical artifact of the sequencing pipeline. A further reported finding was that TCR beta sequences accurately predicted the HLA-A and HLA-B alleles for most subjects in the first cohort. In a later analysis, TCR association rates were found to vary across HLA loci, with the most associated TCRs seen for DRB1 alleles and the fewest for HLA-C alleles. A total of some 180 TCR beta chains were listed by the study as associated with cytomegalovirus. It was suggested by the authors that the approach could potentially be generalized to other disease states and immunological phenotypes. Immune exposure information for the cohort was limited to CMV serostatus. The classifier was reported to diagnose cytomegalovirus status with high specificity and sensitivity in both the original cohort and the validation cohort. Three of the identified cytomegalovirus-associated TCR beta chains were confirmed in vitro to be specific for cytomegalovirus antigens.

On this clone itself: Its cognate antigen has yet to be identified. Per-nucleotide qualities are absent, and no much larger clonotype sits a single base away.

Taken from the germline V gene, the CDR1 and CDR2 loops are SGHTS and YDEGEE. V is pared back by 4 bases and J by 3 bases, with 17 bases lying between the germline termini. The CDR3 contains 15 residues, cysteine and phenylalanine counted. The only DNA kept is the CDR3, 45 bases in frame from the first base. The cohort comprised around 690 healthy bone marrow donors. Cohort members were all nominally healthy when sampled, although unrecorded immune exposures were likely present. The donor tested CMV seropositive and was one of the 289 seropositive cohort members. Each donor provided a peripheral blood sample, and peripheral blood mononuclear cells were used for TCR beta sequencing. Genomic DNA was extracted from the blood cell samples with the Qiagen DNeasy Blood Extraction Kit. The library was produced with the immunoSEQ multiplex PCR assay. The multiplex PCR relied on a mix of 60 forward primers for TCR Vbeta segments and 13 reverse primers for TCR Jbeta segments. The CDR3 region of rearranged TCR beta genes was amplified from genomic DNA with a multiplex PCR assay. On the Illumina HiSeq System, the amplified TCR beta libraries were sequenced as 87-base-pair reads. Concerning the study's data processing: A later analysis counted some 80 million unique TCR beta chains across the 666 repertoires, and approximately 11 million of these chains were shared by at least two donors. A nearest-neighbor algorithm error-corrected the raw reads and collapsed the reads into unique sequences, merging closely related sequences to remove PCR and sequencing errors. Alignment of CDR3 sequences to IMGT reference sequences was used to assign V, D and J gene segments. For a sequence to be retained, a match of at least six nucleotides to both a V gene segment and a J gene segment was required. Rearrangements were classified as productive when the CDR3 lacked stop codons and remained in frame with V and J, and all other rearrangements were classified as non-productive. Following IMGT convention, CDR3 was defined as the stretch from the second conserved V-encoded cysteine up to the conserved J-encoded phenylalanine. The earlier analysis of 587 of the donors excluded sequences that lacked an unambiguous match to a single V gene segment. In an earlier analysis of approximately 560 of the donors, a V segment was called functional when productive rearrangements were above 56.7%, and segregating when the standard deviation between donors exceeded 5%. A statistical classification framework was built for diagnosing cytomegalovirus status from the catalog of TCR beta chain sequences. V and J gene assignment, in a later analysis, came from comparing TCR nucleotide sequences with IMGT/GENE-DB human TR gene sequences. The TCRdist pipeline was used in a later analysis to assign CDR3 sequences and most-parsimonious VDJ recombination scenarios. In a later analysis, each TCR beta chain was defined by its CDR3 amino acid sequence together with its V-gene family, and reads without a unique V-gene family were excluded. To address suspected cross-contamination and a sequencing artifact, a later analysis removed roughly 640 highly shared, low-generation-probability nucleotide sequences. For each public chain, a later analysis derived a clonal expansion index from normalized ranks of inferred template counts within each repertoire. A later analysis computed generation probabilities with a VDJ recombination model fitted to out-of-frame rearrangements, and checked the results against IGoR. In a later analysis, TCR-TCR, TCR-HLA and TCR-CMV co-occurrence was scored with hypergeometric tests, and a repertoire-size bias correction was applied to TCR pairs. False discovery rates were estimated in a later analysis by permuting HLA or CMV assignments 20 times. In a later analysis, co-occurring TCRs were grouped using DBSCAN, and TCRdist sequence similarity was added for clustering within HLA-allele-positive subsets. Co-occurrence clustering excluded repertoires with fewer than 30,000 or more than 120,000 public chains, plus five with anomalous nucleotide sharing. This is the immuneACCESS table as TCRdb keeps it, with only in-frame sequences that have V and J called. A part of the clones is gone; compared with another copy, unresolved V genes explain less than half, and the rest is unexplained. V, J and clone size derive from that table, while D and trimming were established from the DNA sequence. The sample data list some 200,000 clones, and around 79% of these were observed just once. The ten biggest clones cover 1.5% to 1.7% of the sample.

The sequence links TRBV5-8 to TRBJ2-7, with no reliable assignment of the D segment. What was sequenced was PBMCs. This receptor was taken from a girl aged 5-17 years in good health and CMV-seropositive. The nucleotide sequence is TGTGCCAGCAGCCGAGGAGTGAGATCGGACTACGAGCAGTACTTC. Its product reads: CASSRGVRSDYEQYF.